The T cell receptor (beta chain) under discussion was sequenced for a study of glioma-infiltrating T cells. Overall study findings and caveats: Above-expected tissue-blood divergence occurred in all gliomas, most in low-grade ones.

Amplification of TCR alpha and beta CDR3 regions from RNA used iRepertoire nested multiplex PCR. TCRdb analysed the multiplex PCR reads with MiXCR anew, one entry per CDR3 protein. The table shows some 17,000 distinct CDR3 sequences, with 55% to 75% occurring only once. V was cut by 4 bases and J by 5 bases, with 11 bases left in between. The CDR3 is 13 amino acids. Germline CDR1 LNHNV, CDR2 YYDKDF (reference sequence). Comment on this clonotype: Its target is not known.

This sequence was found in a human donor with low-grade glioma or glioblastoma, undergoing nonglioma brain surgery, or in good health (not recorded which). The sequencing sample was made of glioma tissue, nonneoplastic brain tissue, or PBMCs (not recorded which). The chain employs TRBV15 and TRBJ2-5; weak D call: TRBD1 (6 bases). CDR3 in amino acids: CATSTDRHETQYF. In DNA form, the CDR3 reads TGTGCCACCAGCACCGACAGGCACGAGACCCAGTACTTC. Based on the CDR3 plus reference TRBV15 and TRBJ2-5, the full variable domain is DAMVIQNPRYQVTQFGKPVTLSCSQTLNHNVMYWYQQKSSQAPKLLFHYYDKDFNNEADTPDNFQSRRPNTSFCFLDIRSPGLGDTAMYLCATSTDRHETQYFGPGTRLLVL.